Shown below are 24 T cell receptor beta chains from a single sample sequenced in a study of T-cell memory formation after mild COVID-19. TCRdb fed the 5' RACE reads into MiXCR, producing one record per CDR3 protein. The sample includes approximately 400,000 distinct CDR3 sequences, roughly 26% of them seen just once. The sample consisted of PBMCs or a T cell subset sorted from them (not recorded which). These receptors all stem from an adult woman who had mild COVID-19 (a few samples of this study predate the infection). Cell type and time point are not known.

V and J are TRBV6-6 and TRBJ2-5, with TRBD2 matching 10 bases. There are 16 residues in the CDR3. V lost 5 bases to trimming and J lost 6 bases; unmatched junction nucleotides: 12. Per the germline V gene, CDR1 is MNHNY and CDR2 is SVGAGI (reference sequence). Here the CDR3 reads CASSPTSTSGYKTQYF. In DNA form, the CDR3 reads TGTGCCAGCAGTCCTACTTCGACTAGCGGGTATAAGACCCAGTACTTC.

This clonotype turned up a few times. The rearrangement uses TRBV20-1 and TRBJ2-7; 11 positions match TRBD2. The CDR3 consists of 15 residues. From germline, CDR1 is DFQATT and CDR2 SNEGSKA (reference sequence). With 0 bases clipped from V and 1 base from J, the junction kept 2 bases outside the gene matches. The CDR3 sequence is CSAREGLAGSYEQYF. CDR3 in DNA: TGCAGTGCTAGAGAAGGACTAGCGGGTTCCTACGAGCAGTACTTC.

The table lists this clonotype with many counts. J is TRBJ2-3 and V is TRBV7-8; TRBD2 aligns across 8 bases. The J segment lost 0 bases and the V segment lost 3 bases, leaving 2 bases of the junction unmatched. This CDR3 is built from 15 residues. Germline CDR1 reads SGHVS; CDR2 reads FQNEAQ. The DNA of the CDR3 is TGTGCCAGCAGCTTTAAGCGGGAGAGCACAGATACGCAGTATTTT. Amino acids: CASSFKRESTDTQYF.

The sample holds many counts of this clonotype. The genes are TRBV29-1 and TRBJ1-5, with D hard to call. V was cut by 4 bases and J by 6 bases, with 13 bases left in between. The CDR3 consists of 13 residues. CDR1 SQVTM and CDR2 ANQGSEA come from the germline V gene. The CDR3 region is CSVGGGGGQPQHF. CDR3 nucleotide sequence: TGCAGCGTTGGGGGAGGTGGAGGTCAGCCCCAGCATTTT.

The chain combines TRBV7-3 with TRBJ2-7, with D hard to call. CDR1 SGHTA and CDR2 FQGTGA come from the germline V gene. CDR3 length: 14 amino acids. Between the trimmed V and J ends, which lost 3 bases and 0 bases, there was a span of 9 bases. The CDR3 is CASSFPTSSYEQYF. The DNA for the CDR3 is TGTGCCAGCAGCTTTCCTACCAGCTCCTACGAGCAGTACTTC. Supplemented by reference TRBV7-3 and TRBJ2-7, the full variable domain reads GAGVSQTPSNKVTEKGKYVELRCDPISGHTALYWYRQSLGQGPEFLIYFQGTGAADDSGLPNDRFFAVRPEGSVSTLKIQRTERGDSAVYLCASSFPTSSYEQYFGPGTRLTVT.

This chain uses TRBV12-3 or TRBV12-4 with TRBJ2-1; 9 bases align to TRBD2. The CDR3 is 16 amino acids. Germline trimming cut 4 bases from V and 9 bases from J; bases unmatched to any gene: 13. The CDR3 coding sequence is TGTGCCAGCAGTTATCGACTAGCGGAGGGGCGCGGTGAGCAGTTCTTC. Translation gives CASSYRLAEGRGEQFF.

V and J are TRBV5-4 and TRBJ1-2; D call uncertain. Trimming shortened V by 0 bases and J by 4 bases, and 4 bases separated the two germline ends. The length of the CDR3 is 12 residues. Per germline, CDR1 SGHNT and CDR2 YYREEE (reference sequence). The CDR3 DNA reads TGTGCCAGCAGCTTGGAGGCCTATGGCTACACCTTC. Translated, it gives CASSLEAYGYTF.

The V call is TRBV7-9, the J call TRBJ1-5, with 7 bases lining up with TRBD1. V lost 5 bases, J lost 3 bases, and 4 bases stayed unmatched. The CDR3 runs to 14 residues. Germline V gives CDR1 SEHNR, CDR2 FQNEAQ (reference sequence). CDR3 residues: CASSKDRVNQPQHF. CDR3 sequence (DNA): TGTGCCAGCAGCAAAGACAGGGTCAATCAGCCCCAGCATTTT.

The V call is TRBV27, the J call TRBJ2-1; 12 nucleotides match TRBD2. The CDR3 sequence is 14 residues long. V trimming: 5 bases; J trimming: 7 bases; junction bases outside the gene matches: 3. Germline CDR1 reads MNHEY; CDR2 reads SMNVEV (reference sequence). The CDR3 spells CASSGLAGRNEQFF. In nucleotides, the CDR3 is TGTGCCAGCAGTGGACTAGCGGGAAGGAATGAGCAGTTCTTC.

This clonotype appeared a few times. The rearrangement joins TRBV7-8 to TRBJ2-1; 8 bases fit TRBD1. CDR1 and CDR2 from the germline V gene are SGHVS and FQNEAQ. CDR3 length: 14 residues. The ends lost 3 bases at V and 7 bases at J; junction bases unmatched: 5. CDR3 protein: CASSFDRQGNEQFF. CDR3 bases: TGTGCCAGCAGCTTCGATAGACAGGGGAATGAGCAGTTCTTC.

This clonotype was seen ten or more times. The chain employs TRBV4-1 and TRBJ2-5; a possible D gene is TRBD1 (6 bases). Trimming shortened V by 5 bases and J by 5 bases, and 9 bases separated the two germline ends. Germline CDR1 is MGHRA and CDR2 is YSYEKL. This CDR3 spans 12 amino acids. This CDR3 is CASSRTGETQYF. The CDR3 DNA reads as TGCGCCAGCAGCAGAACAGGGGAGACCCAGTACTTC.

V usage is TRBV6-2 or TRBV6-3 and J usage is TRBJ2-7; the D gene could be TRBD1 or TRBD2 (5 bases each). The V and J ends lost 0 bases and 7 bases respectively, with 13 bases between them. The CDR3 is 14 residues long. Looked up from germline, CDR1 is MNHEY and CDR2 is SVGEGT. CDR3: CASSYSRLEGEQYF. CDR3 coding DNA: TGTGCCAGCAGTTACTCGCGGCTTGAGGGGGAGCAGTACTTC.

The V and J genes are TRBV6-5 and TRBJ2-7; 9 bases fit TRBD2. J gave up 2 bases and V 0 bases, and 8 bases lay outside the gene matches. Germline V gene data show CDR1 as MNHEY and CDR2 as SVGAGI. The CDR3 sequence is 17 residues long. The CDR3 region has the DNA TGTGCCAGCAGTTACTCGGCCTCTAGCGGGGTTCCCTACGAGCAGTACTTC. It yields the protein CASSYSASSGVPYEQYF.

This clonotype has just a few counts. V and J are TRBV12-3 or TRBV12-4 and TRBJ2-2, with 9 nucleotides matching TRBD1. V dropped 4 bases and J dropped 5; count of bases not matched to a gene: 2. The CDR3 sequence is 14 residues long. The CDR3 region has the DNA TGTGCCAGCAGTTCCGGACAGGGGACCGGGGAGCTGTTTTTT. Its protein is CASSSGQGTGELFF.

CDR3 sequence: CASSLPSGGEQFF. CDR3 coding DNA: TGTGCCAGCAGCCTACCATCCGGGGGTGAGCAGTTCTTC. The rearrangement joins TRBV7-2 to TRBJ2-1; tentative D call: TRBD2 (6 bases). This CDR3 has 13 amino acids. V was shortened by 5 bases and J by 9 bases, with 14 bases between the two germline ends. Germline V gives CDR1 SGHTA, CDR2 FQGNSA.

This clonotype appeared many times. The chain recombines TRBV5-6 with TRBJ1-2; D uncertain. Germline V gene data show CDR1 as SGHDT and CDR2 as YYEEEE. This CDR3 contains 13 residues. With 0 bases removed from V and 2 bases from J, the gap between germline ends came to 5 bases. CDR3 sequence reads: CASSLDGNYGYTF. Written as DNA, the CDR3 is TGTGCCAGCAGCTTGGACGGCAACTATGGCTACACCTTC. Full variable domain (missing parts from reference TRBV5-6 and TRBJ1-2): DAGVTQSPTHLIKTRGQQVTLRCSPKSGHDTVSWYQQALGQGPQFIFQYYEEEERQRGNFPDRFSGHQFPNYSSELNVNALLLGDSALYLCASSLDGNYGYTFGSGTRLTVV.

The DNA for the CDR3 is TGTGCCACCAGTGATTGGGTCAGGGAGAATGAGCAGTTCTTC. Its protein product is CATSDWVRENEQFF. The chain uses TRBV24-1 and TRBJ2-1, with D possibly being TRBD1 or TRBD2 (5 bases each). In germline, CDR1 is KGHDR, CDR2 SFDVKD. CDR3 length: 14 residues. Trimming took off 2 bases at V and 7 bases at J, with 11 bases between the two ends.

This clonotype was seen only a few times. The chain employs TRBV24-1 and TRBJ2-4; 14 positions match TRBD2. Looked up from germline, CDR1 is KGHDR and CDR2 is SFDVKD. This CDR3 contains 16 residues. Unmatched junction bases numbered 4, after V lost 4 bases and J lost 6 bases. The CDR3, as DNA: TGTGCCACCAGTGACTCCGGGACTAGCGGGAGAAACATTCAGTACTTC. Its protein product is CATSDSGTSGRNIQYF.

The chain is built from TRBV15 and TRBJ2-7; weak D call: TRBD1 (6 bases). The V end was cut by 0 bases, the J end by 2 bases, with 8 bases between. Germline V lookup: CDR1 LNHNV, CDR2 YYDKDF (reference sequence). The CDR3 has 14 amino acids. The CDR3 here is CATSRDKGAYEQYF. Written as DNA, the CDR3 is TGTGCCACCAGCAGAGATAAGGGGGCCTACGAGCAGTACTTC.

This clonotype was picked up a small number of times. The chain combines TRBV18 with TRBJ2-7; the match to TRBD1 covers 9 bases. Germline lookup yields CDR1 KGHSH and CDR2 LQKENI. V trimming: 4 bases; J trimming: 7 bases; junction bases outside the gene matches: 8. CDR3 length equals 14 residues. CDR3 region: CASSRTGDFGEQYF. CDR3 sequence (DNA): TGTGCCAGCTCACGGACAGGGGACTTCGGTGAGCAGTACTTC.

V gene TRBV6-2 or TRBV6-3 combines with J gene TRBJ2-4; D may be TRBD1 or TRBD2 (5 bases each). The CDR3 runs to 14 residues. V was pared by 7 bases and J by 7 bases, with 17 bases between. Germline lookup yields CDR1 MNHEY and CDR2 SVGEGT. CDR3 residues: CASTGTQPGNIQYF. CDR3 coding DNA: TGTGCCAGCACGGGGACCCAACCAGGGAACATTCAGTACTTC.

This chain joins TRBV5-5 and TRBJ2-3; maybe TRBD2 (6 bases). This CDR3 region has 12 residues. The V end was cut by 7 bases, the J end by 6 bases, with 12 bases between. Germline CDR1 SGHKS, CDR2 YYEKEE (reference sequence). CDR3 DNA sequence: TGTGCCAGCCTCCTCGGAGGGGATACGCAGTATTTT. Residues: CASLLGGDTQYF.

This clonotype was picked up many times. The DNA for the CDR3 is TGTGCCAGCCTTGTAGCGGGGGGGCCTCAAGAGACCCAGTACTTC. Translated, it gives CASLVAGGPQETQYF. This rearrangement joins TRBV5-6 to TRBJ2-5, with TRBD2 matching over 11 bases. The junction had 7 bases not matched to a gene; V was cut back by 7 bases and J by 2 bases. The CDR3 covers 15 residues. Germline V lookup: CDR1 SGHDT, CDR2 YYEEEE.

The chain uses TRBV2 and TRBJ2-5; TRBD1 matches 7 bases. Germline loops: CDR1 SNHLY, CDR2 FYNNEI. The CDR3 covers 13 residues. The trim removed 5 bases at V and 7 bases at J, leaving 7 bases unmatched. CDR3 region: CASSKGARGTQYF. The CDR3 coding sequence is TGTGCCAGCAGTAAGGGGGCGCGCGGGACCCAGTACTTC.